This record looks at one TCR beta chain sequence and its context. Deletions cut 8 bases from V and 8 bases from J, with 18 bases between. This CDR3 is built from 13 residues. Per germline, CDR1 KGHSH and CDR2 LQKENI. Amplification, which lasted 15 to 20 PCR cycles, used a constant-region primer and V-primer adapter to amplify TCRs. After the mRNA was isolated, it was amplified using in vitro transcription. Each CDR3 protein gets one entry after TCRdb re-called the reads with MiXCR. This sample yields around 57,000 distinct CDR3 sequences, of which 33% are seen a single time; roughly 8.2% belongs to the top ten. Time point noted: after trial treatment. As to treatment: LDRT plus nivolumab, ipilimumab, low-dose cyclophosphamide and aspirin (RACIN trial). Donors received a regimen that comprised nivolumab, ipilimumab, aspirin, low-dose cyclophosphamide and low-dose radiotherapy. This entry is derived from a study of low-dose radiotherapy and immunotherapy resistance in tumors. Study-level information: 1 Gy per fraction was delivered to Cohort 2 every two weeks, for 13 Gy total over 26 weeks. Each patient took aspirin at a dose of 300 mg by mouth once daily over the course of four cycles, with dosing beginning on cycle 1 day 1.

The clonotype was recovered from a male donor with rectosigmoid adenocarcinoma. J is TRBJ1-2 and V is TRBV18; D gene unclear. The sequencing used PBMCs, collected after low-dose radiotherapy plus immunotherapy. Here the CDR3 reads CASTLVEGGGYTF. CDR3 DNA: TGTGCCAGCACCCTCGTTGAGGGAGGAGGCTACACCTTC.